The clone carrying this T cell receptor (beta chain) has just a few counts. What it recognizes is unknown. The CDR3 is 13 amino acids. The V gene end was trimmed by 2 bases and the J gene end by 4 bases; junction bases not matched to a gene: 1. Looked up from germline, CDR1 is GTSNPN and CDR2 is SVGIG (reference sequence). TCRdb re-called the RT-PCR reads with MiXCR, one entry per CDR3 protein. The sample contains approximately 680,000 distinct CDR3 sequences, 15% to 19% of which appear only once. The sample is drawn from a study of response to subunit inactivated influenza vaccine. Findings and caveats of the study: New T cells are recruited in small numbers by each seasonal influenza vaccination, according to the authors' suggestion.

The TCR originated in a man aged 50-59 years who received an inactivated influenza vaccine. V and J are TRBV30 and TRBJ1-4, with 7 bases that match TRBD1. The input for sequencing was PBMCs from blood, taken roughly 12 days after vaccination. The CDR3 protein is CAWSRQGNEKLFF. CDR3 in DNA: TGTGCCTGGAGTCGACAGGGTAATGAAAAACTGTTTTTT.